This T cell receptor beta chain was captured in a study of T cell repertoires and HLA-DP antigens. Points on this clone: Its antigen is still unknown.

Germline lookup yields CDR1 SGHVS and CDR2 FQNEAQ. The CDR3 is made up of 16 amino acids. Trimming cost V 1 base and J 2 bases, with 12 bases left between them. For pre-culture CD4+ samples, the target was 190,000 or so T cell genomes. Libraries were prepared by immunoSEQ multiplex PCR; TCRdb keeps only in-frame clonotypes and omits some of them. This sample has about 73,000 clones; around 80% occur once, and the top ten carry about 1.4%. The sequencing sample was made of CD4+ T cells from PBMCs. The chain is built from TRBV7-8 and TRBJ1-3, with D possibly being TRBD1 (5 bases). This receptor was identified in a man between 60 and 75 years old in good health and CMV-seronegative. The CDR3 protein is CASSLGSKGTGNTIYF. The DNA of the CDR3 is TGTGCCAGCAGCTTAGGAAGTAAGGGGACTGGAAACACCATATATTTT.